This record covers a single TCR beta chain. The target antigen is unknown. The ends were cut back, 3 bases at V and 8 bases at J, with 11 bases in the middle. The germline V gene has CDR1 PRHDT and CDR2 FYEKMQ (reference sequence). CDR3 length equals 13 residues. RNA extraction and reverse transcription yielded cDNA as sequencing template. The table came from immunoSEQ multiplex PCR; TCRdb's copy has only in-frame clones and leaves some out. The table records around 200,000 clones, around 60% of them present only once. This specimen comes from a study of CD8+ T cells in alopecia areata. Study-level points and caveats: Scalp and blood retained many expanded lesional clones during tofacitinib.

Treatment meaning: oral pan-JAK inhibitor, 5-10 mg twice daily. The sample in question was CD8+ T cells sorted from blood, obtained at week 24, from a patient treated with tofacitinib. The clonotype was recovered from a human donor with alopecia areata. V usage is TRBV13 and J usage is TRBJ2-4; possibly TRBD1 for D (6 bases). CDR3 DNA sequence: TGTGCCAGCAGCTTGGACAGTGGGCACATTCAGTACTTC. Residues: CASSLDSGHIQYF.